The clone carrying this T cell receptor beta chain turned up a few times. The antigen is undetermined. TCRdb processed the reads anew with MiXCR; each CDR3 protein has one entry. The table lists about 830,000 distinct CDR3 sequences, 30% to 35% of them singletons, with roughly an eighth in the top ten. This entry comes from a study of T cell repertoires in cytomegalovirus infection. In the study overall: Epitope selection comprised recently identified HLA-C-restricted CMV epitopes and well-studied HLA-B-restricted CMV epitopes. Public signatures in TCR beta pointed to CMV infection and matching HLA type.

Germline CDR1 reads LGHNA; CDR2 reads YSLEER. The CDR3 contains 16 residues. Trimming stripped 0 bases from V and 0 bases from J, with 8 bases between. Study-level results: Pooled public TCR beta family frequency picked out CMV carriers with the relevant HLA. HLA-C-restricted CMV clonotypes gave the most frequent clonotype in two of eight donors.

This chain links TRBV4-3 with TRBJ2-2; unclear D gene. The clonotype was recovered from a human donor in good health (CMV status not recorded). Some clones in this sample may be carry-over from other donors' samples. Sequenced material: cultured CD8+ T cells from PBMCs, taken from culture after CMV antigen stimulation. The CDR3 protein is CASSQDFGANTGELFF. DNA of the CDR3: TGCGCCAGCAGCCAAGATTTTGGGGCGAACACCGGGGAGCTGTTTTTT.